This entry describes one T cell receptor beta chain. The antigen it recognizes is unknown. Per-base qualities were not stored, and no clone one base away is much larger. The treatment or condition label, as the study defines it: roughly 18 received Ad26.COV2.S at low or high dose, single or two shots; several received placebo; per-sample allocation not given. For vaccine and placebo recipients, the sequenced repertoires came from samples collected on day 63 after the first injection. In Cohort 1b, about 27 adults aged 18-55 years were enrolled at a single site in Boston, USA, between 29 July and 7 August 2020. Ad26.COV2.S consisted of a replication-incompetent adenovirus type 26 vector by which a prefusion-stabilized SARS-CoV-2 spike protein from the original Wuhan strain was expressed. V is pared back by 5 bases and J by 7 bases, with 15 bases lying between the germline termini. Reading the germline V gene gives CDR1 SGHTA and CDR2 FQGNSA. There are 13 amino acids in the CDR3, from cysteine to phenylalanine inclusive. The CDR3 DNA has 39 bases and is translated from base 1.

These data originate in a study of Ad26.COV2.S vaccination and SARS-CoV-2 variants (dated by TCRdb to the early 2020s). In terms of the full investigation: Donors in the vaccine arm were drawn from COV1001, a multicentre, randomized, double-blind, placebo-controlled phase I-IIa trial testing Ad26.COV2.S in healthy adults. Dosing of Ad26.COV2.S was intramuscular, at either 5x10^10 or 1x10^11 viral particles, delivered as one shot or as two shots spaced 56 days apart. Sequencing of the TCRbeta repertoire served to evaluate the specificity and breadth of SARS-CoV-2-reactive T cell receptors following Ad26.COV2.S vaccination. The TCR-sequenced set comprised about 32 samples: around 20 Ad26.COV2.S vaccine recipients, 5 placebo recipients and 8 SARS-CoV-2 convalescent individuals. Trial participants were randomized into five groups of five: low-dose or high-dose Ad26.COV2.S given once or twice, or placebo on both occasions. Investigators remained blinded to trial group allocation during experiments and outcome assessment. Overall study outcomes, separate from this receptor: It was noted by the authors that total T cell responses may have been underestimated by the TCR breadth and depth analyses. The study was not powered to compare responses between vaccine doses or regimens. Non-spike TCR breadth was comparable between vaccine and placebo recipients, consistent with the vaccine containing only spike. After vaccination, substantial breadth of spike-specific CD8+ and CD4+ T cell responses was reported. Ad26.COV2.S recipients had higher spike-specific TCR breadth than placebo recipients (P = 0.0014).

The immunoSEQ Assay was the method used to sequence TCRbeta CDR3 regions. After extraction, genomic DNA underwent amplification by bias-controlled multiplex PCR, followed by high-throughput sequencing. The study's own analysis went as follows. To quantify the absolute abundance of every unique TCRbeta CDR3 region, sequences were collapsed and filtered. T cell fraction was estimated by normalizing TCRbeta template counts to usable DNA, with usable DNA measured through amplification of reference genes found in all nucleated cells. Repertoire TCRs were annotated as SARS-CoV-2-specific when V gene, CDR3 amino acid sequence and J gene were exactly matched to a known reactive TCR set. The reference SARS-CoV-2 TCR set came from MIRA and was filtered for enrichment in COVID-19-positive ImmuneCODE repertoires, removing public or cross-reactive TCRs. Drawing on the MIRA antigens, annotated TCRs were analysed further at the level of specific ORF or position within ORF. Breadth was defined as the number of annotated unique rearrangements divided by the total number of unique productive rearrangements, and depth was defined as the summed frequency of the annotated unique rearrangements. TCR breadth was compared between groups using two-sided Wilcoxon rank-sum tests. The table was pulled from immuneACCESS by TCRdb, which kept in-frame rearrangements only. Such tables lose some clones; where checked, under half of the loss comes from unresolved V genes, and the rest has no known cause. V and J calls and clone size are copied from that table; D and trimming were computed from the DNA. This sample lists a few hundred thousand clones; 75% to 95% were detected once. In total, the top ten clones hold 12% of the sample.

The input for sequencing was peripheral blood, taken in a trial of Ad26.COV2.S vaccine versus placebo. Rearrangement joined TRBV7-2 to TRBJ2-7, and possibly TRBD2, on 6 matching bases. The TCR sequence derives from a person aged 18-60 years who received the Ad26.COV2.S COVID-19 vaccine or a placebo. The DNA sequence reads TGTGCCAGCAGCATGGTGTCTAGCGCTGAGCAGTACTTC. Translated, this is CASSMVSSAEQYF.